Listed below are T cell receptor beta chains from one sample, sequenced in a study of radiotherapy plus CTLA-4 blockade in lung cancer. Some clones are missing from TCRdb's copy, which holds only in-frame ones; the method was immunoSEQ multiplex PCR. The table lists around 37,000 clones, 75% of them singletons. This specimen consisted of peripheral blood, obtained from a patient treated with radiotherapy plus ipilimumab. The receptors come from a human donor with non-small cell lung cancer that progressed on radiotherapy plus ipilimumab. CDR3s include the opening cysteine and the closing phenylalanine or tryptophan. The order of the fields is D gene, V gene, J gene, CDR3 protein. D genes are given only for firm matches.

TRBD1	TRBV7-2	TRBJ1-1	CASSDRDRISDAFF
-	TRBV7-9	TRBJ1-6	CASSPPQSGAGNSPLHF
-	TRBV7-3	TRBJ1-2	CASSLGDNYGYTF
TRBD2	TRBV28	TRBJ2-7	CASGDSGLAVYEQYF
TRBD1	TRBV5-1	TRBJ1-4	CASREEQGHEKLFF
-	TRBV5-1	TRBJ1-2	CASSDSPGVAYGYTF
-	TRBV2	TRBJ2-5	CASSELAQETQYF
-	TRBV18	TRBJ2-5	CASSLELVIQETQYF
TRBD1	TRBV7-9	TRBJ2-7	CASSLTGWKGEEQYF
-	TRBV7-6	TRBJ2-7	CASSLAVGSYEQYF
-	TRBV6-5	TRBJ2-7	CASSRTSNYEQYF
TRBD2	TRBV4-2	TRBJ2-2	CASSPAGLAGHTGELFF
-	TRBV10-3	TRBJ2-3	CAISESDRSSTDTQYF
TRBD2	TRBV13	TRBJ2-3	CASSLAAGMGDTQYF
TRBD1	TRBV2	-	CASRYSRDRSYEQYF
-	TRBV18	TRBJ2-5	CASTLGQQETQYF
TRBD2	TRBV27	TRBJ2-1	CASSYIAGLNNEQFF
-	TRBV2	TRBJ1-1	CASSEWGQDNTEAFF
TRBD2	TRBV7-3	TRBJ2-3	CASSLTYLAGGTSTDTQYF
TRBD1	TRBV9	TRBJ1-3	CASSREADRASGNTIYF
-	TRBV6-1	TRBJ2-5	CASSDGGQETQYF
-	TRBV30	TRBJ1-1	CAWQPTRQVEAFF
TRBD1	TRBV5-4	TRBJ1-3	CVSSEGTGPGNTIYF
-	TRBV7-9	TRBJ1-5	CASSTTGINQPQHF
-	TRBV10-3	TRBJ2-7	CAIRALSPMNEQYF
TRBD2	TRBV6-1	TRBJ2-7	CAGRGLAGGGEQYF
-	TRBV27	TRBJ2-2	CASSLIGGGELFF
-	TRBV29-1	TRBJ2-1	CSVDLLGEQFF
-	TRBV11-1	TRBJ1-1	CASSLGRIKTAEAFF
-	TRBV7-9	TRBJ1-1	CASSAKGVGQLNTEAFF
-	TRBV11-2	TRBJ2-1	CASSPRLGAGLYNEQFF
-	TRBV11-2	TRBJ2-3	CASSLGGPADTQYF
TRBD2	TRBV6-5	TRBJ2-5	CASSYRGGLETQYF
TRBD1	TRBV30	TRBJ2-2	CAWSWTGTGELFF
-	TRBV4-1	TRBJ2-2	CASSQGGMNRDTGELFF
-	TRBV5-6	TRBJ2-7	CASSLEQNYEQYF
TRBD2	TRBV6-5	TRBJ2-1	CASSTSGGARNEQFF